The 22 T cell receptor beta chains below all came from one sample that was sequenced in a study of T cell responses to AZD1222 COVID-19 vaccine. Libraries were prepared by immunoSEQ multiplex PCR; TCRdb keeps only in-frame clonotypes and omits some of them. The sample has over 95,000 clones, around nine tenths seen once. Source: peripheral blood, taken 28 days after the second AZD1222 dose. Receptors were obtained from an adult who received the AZD1222 COVID-19 vaccine.

The V gene is TRBV5-1, the J gene TRBJ1-1; unclear D gene. CDR1 is SGHRS and CDR2 is YFSETQ in the germline V gene. The CDR3 runs 13 residues. V lost 1 base and J 5 bases, leaving 9 bases between the germline ends. The CDR3 coding sequence is TGCGCCAGCAGCTTGTTCACCGAGACTGAAGCTTTCTTT. Its translation is CASSLFTETEAFF. The complete variable domain, with remaining parts taken from reference TRBV5-1 and TRBJ1-1, reads KAGVTQTPRYLIKTRGQQVTLSCSPISGHRSVSWYQQTPGQGLQFLFEYFSETQRNKGNFPGRFSGRQFSNSRSEMNVSTLELGDSALYLCASSLFTETEAFFGQGTRLTVV.

This chain links TRBV10-3 with TRBJ1-1; 8 bases are a match to TRBD1. V lost 7 bases to trimming and J lost 4 bases; unmatched junction nucleotides: 5. The germline CDR1 and CDR2 sequences are ENHRY and SYGVKD. This CDR3 has 13 amino acids. The CDR3 sequence is CAIIRTGTTEAFF. The CDR3 DNA follows: TGTGCCATCATCAGGACAGGGACCACTGAAGCTTTCTTT.

The V and J genes are TRBV12-3 or TRBV12-4 and TRBJ2-7; D not resolved. The CDR3 totals 12 residues. Trimming removed 6 bases at V and 8 bases at J, with 14 bases between. CDR3 loop: CASSPGTFQQYF. The CDR3 coding sequence is TGTGCCAGCAGCCCCGGAACTTTTCAGCAGTACTTC.

The rearrangement uses TRBV5-1 and TRBJ2-7; possible D gene TRBD2, 6 bases. Germline V gene data show CDR1 as SGHRS and CDR2 as YFSETQ. V was cut by 3 bases and J by 5 bases, with 12 bases left in between. The CDR3 contains 13 residues. The CDR3, as DNA: TGCGCCAGCAGCTCGGAGGGCCTCGACGAGCAGTACTTC. Translated: CASSSEGLDEQYF.

V usage is TRBV7-9 and J usage is TRBJ1-5, with TRBD1 as a possible D gene (5 bases). The CDR3 contains 15 residues. With 5 bases removed from V and 4 bases from J, the gap between germline ends came to 15 bases. Looked up from germline, CDR1 is SEHNR and CDR2 is FQNEAQ (reference sequence). The CDR3 DNA is TGTGCCAGCAGCCCCGGGACCCTCAGGAATCAGCCCCAGCATTTT. It translates to CASSPGTLRNQPQHF.

The chain is built from TRBV6-1 and TRBJ1-2; D is ambiguous. V was clipped by 2 bases and J by 8 bases, with 12 bases between them. The CDR3 loop spans 13 amino acids. Germline V gene lookup returns CDR1 MNHNS and CDR2 SASEGT. The CDR3 nucleotides read TGTGCCAGCAGTGAAAACGGGATGGGGGGCTACACCTTC. Encoded protein: CASSENGMGGYTF.

This rearrangement joins TRBV5-4 to TRBJ2-7; 7 nucleotides agree with TRBD2. V gave up 0 bases and J gave up 0 bases; unmatched junction bases: 3. The CDR3 loop spans 15 amino acids. The germline gives CDR1 SGHNT, CDR2 YYREEE (reference sequence). CDR3 in DNA: TGTGCCAGCAGCTTGGCGGGGGGAGGCTCCTACGAGCAGTACTTC. This translates into CASSLAGGGSYEQYF.

CDR3 nucleotides: TGTGCCAGCACAGTAGGGAGTGGGGGCTACACCTTC. It encodes CASTVGSGGYTF. The chain recombines TRBV28 with TRBJ1-2; D is unresolved. Germline values: CDR1 MDHEN, CDR2 SYDVKM. CDR3 length: 12 residues. V gave up 7 bases and J gave up 8 bases, with 14 bases separating them.

The genes are TRBV7-8 and TRBJ1-1, with D possibly matching TRBD1 (6 bases). V was pared by 5 bases and J by 4 bases, with 11 bases between. Germline lookup yields CDR1 SGHVS and CDR2 FQNEAQ. CDR3 size: 13 residues. The CDR3 nucleotides read TGTGCCAGCAGCGAAGCCAGGGGCACTGAAGCTTTCTTT. It encodes CASSEARGTEAFF.

The chain carries TRBV11-3 and TRBJ2-1; 7 positions match TRBD2. The CDR3 contains 15 residues. CDR1 is SGHNT, CDR2 YENEEA, per germline. The V gene end was trimmed by 5 bases and the J gene end by 6 bases; junction bases not matched to a gene: 10. CDR3 coding DNA: TGTGCCAGCAGCCCCAGGCTAGCGGATTTCAATGAGCAGTTCTTC. It encodes CASSPRLADFNEQFF.

V and J are TRBV19 and TRBJ1-2, with TRBD1 identical over 11 bases. Germline V gene data show CDR1 as LNHDA and CDR2 as SQIVND (reference sequence). Unmatched junction bases numbered 12, after V lost 5 bases and J lost 4 bases. The CDR3 loop spans 17 amino acids. CDR3 residues: CASSPLTGTGGIYGYTF. CDR3 bases: TGTGCCAGTAGTCCCCTCACCGGGACAGGGGGAATCTATGGCTACACCTTC.

This clone has only one observation. The rearrangement uses TRBV12-3 or TRBV12-4 and TRBJ1-1; 8 bases line up with TRBD1. After removal of 3 bases from V and 11 bases from J, the junction contained 2 bases not matched to a gene. The CDR3 contains 11 residues. CDR3 sequence reads: CASSLGQVAFF. Written as DNA, the CDR3 is TGTGCCAGCAGTTTGGGACAGGTGGCTTTCTTT.

V and J are TRBV4-1 and TRBJ2-1; possible D gene TRBD2, 6 bases. The CDR3 has 12 residues. Germline loops: CDR1 MGHRA, CDR2 YSYEKL. The V end was cut by 2 bases, the J end by 9 bases, with 8 bases between. The CDR3 DNA reads TGCGCCAGCAGCCAAATGGGGGGTGAGCAGTTCTTC. Amino acid sequence: CASSQMGGEQFF.

This sequence joins TRBV30 and TRBJ1-6; D is perhaps TRBD1 (6 bases). This CDR3 comprises 14 residues. From germline, CDR1 is GTSNPN and CDR2 SVGIG (reference sequence). Trimming shortened V by 3 bases and J by 5 bases, and 11 bases separated the two germline ends. In nucleotides, the CDR3 is TGTGCCTGGAGCGAGACAGGTAATAATTCACCCCTCCACTTT. It translates to CAWSETGNNSPLHF.

The gene calls are TRBV6-6 and TRBJ2-2, with 10 bases fitting TRBD2. The CDR3 totals 16 residues. CDR1 and CDR2 from the germline V gene are MNHNY and SVGAGI (reference sequence). V dropped 7 bases and J dropped 7; count of bases not matched to a gene: 12. The CDR3 DNA reads as TGTGCCAGCACCAACAAAGCGGGAGGGCCCATCGGGGAGCTGTTTTTT. Translating it yields CASTNKAGGPIGELFF.

This clone was recorded only once. The chain employs TRBV7-3 and TRBJ2-7; D is perhaps TRBD1 or TRBD2 (5 bases each). V was clipped by 3 bases and J by 7 bases, with 13 bases between them. Looked up from germline, CDR1 is SGHTA and CDR2 is FQGTGA. This CDR3 comprises 13 residues. Here the CDR3 DNA reads TGTGCCAGCAGCTTGGACGAGGGGCGGGAGCAGTACTTC. Translated: CASSLDEGREQYF.

This clone occurred once. The chain joins TRBV29-1 to TRBJ2-1; 9 bases are shared with TRBD1. V was clipped by 3 bases and J by 9 bases; unmatched bases: 3. Germline values: CDR1 SQVTM, CDR2 ANQGSEA. This CDR3 spans 12 amino acids. As DNA, the CDR3 is TGCAGCGTTGAGGGACAGGGCTCTGAGCAGTTCTTC. Translation: CSVEGQGSEQFF.

The chain has TRBV12-3 or TRBV12-4 and TRBJ1-5; no clear D. V lost 4 bases and J 7 bases, leaving 11 bases between the germline ends. The CDR3 consists of 13 residues. The CDR3 region is CASSSQNLQPQHF. CDR3 coding DNA: TGTGCCAGCAGTTCCCAAAATCTGCAGCCCCAGCATTTT.

This clone occurred many times. The chain recombines TRBV19 with TRBJ1-5; 7 bases match TRBD1. Germline V gene data show CDR1 as LNHDA and CDR2 as SQIVND (reference sequence). With 7 bases clipped from V and 6 bases from J, the junction kept 9 bases outside the gene matches. The CDR3 covers 14 residues. The CDR3 nucleotides are TGTGCCAGTAATAAGATGACAGGGCCTCAGCCCCAGCATTTT. This translates into CASNKMTGPQPQHF.

The chain uses TRBV9 and TRBJ1-1; TRBD1 might be the D (5 bases). This CDR3 contains 17 residues. V lost 1 base and J 3 bases, leaving 19 bases between the germline ends. Germline-derived CDR1 and CDR2 are SGDLS and YYNGEE. The DNA of the CDR3 is TGTGCCAGCAGCGTAACCCTTTCCCCGGGGCGCGACACTGAAGCTTTCTTT. Its protein product is CASSVTLSPGRDTEAFF.

This clone was seen more than once but under ten times. The J gene is TRBJ2-7, the V gene TRBV7-2, with a tentative D call TRBD1 (5 bases). Trimming shortened V by 4 bases and J by 0 bases, and 10 bases separated the two germline ends. Germline CDR1 reads SGHTA; CDR2 reads FQGNSA. This CDR3 has 14 amino acids. CDR3 amino acids: CASSSTVNSYEQYF. In DNA, the CDR3 is TGTGCCAGCAGCTCGACAGTAAACTCCTACGAGCAGTACTTC.

The CDR3 spells CASSPPRGQDTEAFF. The CDR3 DNA reads TGTGCCAGCAGCCCGCCCAGGGGCCAGGACACTGAAGCTTTCTTT. The chain combines TRBV28 with TRBJ1-1; perhaps TRBD1 as D (6 bases). The CDR3 extends over 15 amino acids. Germline CDR1 MDHEN, CDR2 SYDVKM. V was cut by 6 bases and J by 3 bases, with 17 bases left in between.